This paragraph covers one TCR beta chain sequence. This CDR3 comprises 15 residues. CDR1 is LGHDT and CDR2 is YNNKEL in the germline V gene (reference sequence). Unmatched junction bases numbered 7, after V lost 4 bases and J lost 6 bases. Assay used: immunoSEQ multiplex PCR; TCRdb lists only in-frame clones, some missing. This table has 100,000 to 110,000 clones, roughly 87% appearing once. This sample is drawn from a study of blood T cell repertoires in COVID-19. The specimen was peripheral blood. V usage is TRBV3-1 (or the pseudogene TRBV3-2) and J usage is TRBJ1-2, with TRBD1 matching 11 bases. The source is a man under 40 in a cohort sampled during active COVID-19. This chain's CDR3 is CASSPNRDRGNGYTF. As DNA, the CDR3 is TGTGCCAGCAGCCCAAACCGGGACAGGGGGAATGGCTACACCTTC.